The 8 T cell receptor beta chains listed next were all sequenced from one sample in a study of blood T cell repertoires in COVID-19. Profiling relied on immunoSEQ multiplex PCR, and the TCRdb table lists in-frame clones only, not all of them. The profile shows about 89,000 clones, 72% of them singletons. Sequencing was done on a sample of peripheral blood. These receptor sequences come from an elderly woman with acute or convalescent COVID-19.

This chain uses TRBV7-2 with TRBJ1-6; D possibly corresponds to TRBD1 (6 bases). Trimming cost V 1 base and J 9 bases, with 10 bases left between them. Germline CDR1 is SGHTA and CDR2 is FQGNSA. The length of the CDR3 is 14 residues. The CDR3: CASSLEGVGSPLHF. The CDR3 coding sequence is TGTGCCAGCAGCTTAGAGGGGGTAGGTTCACCCCTCCACTTT. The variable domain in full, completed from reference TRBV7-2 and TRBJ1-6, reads GAGVSQSPSNKVTEKGKDVELRCDPISGHTALYWYRQSLGQGLEFLIYFQGNSAPDKSGLPSDRFSAERTGGSVSTLTIQRTQQEDSAVYLCASSLEGVGSPLHFGNGTRLTVT.

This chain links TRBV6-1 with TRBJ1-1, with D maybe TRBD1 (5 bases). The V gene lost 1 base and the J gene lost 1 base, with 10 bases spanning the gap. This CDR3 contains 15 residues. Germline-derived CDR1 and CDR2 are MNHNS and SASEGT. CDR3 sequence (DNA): TGTGCCAGCAGTGAAGGGGGGGGATGGAACACTGAAGCTTTCTTT. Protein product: CASSEGGGWNTEAFF.

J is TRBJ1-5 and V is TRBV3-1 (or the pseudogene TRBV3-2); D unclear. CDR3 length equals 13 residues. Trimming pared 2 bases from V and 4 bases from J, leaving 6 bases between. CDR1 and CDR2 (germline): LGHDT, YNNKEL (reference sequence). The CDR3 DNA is TGTGCCAGCAGCCAACAGGTAAATCAGCCCCAGCATTTT. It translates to CASSQQVNQPQHF.

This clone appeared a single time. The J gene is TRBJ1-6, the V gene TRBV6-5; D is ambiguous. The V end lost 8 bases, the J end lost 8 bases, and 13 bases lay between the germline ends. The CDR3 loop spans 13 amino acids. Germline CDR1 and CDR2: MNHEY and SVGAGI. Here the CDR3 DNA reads TGTGCCAGCCGTCCGGGGTCGGATTCACCCCTCCACTTT. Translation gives CASRPGSDSPLHF.

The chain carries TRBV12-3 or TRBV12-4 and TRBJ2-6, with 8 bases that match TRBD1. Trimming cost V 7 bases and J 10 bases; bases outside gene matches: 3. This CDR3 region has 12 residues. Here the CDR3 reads CASNRGSNVLTF. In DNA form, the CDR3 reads TGTGCCAGCAACAGGGGGTCAAACGTCCTGACTTTC.

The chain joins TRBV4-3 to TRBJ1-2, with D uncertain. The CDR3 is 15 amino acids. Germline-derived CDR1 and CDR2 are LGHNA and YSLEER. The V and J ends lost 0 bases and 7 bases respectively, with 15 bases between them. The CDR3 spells CASSQDKAAWSGYTF. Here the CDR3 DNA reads TGCGCCAGCAGCCAAGATAAAGCTGCTTGGAGTGGCTACACCTTC.

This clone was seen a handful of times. CDR3 loop: CASSLGLDRRRNEKLFF. The CDR3, as DNA: TGTGCCAGCAGCTTAGGCCTTGACAGGAGAAGGAATGAAAAACTGTTTTTT. The chain couples TRBV7-9 to TRBJ1-4; TRBD1 is a possible D gene (6 bases). This CDR3 has 17 residues. Germline V gives CDR1 SEHNR, CDR2 FQNEAQ (reference sequence). V shed 1 base and J shed 5 bases, with 17 bases lying between them.

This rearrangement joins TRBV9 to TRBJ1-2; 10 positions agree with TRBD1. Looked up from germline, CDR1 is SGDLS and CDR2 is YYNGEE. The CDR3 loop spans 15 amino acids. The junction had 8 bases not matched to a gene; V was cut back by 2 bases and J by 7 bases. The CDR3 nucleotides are TGTGCCAGCAGCGTCACTGGACAGGGGGGAATTGGCTACACCTTC. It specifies CASSVTGQGGIGYTF.